One sample yielded the 10 T cell receptor beta chains listed below, sequenced in a study of spatial heterogeneity in lung cancer. Time point noted: sample taken at primary tumor resection. Sequencing of whole RNA from tumor, nontumor lung or frozen PBMC involved no sorting. TCRdb re-derived calls from the 5' RACE reads in MiXCR, one entry per CDR3 protein. Of 35,000 to 45,000 distinct CDR3 sequences listed, roughly 5.5% are singletons. The sequenced sample was PBMCs, obtained at surgery. Receptors originate from a female donor with early-stage non-small cell lung cancer.

This clonotype came up a few times. The rearrangement uses TRBV24-1 and TRBJ2-3; 11 bases are shared with TRBD1. The V segment lost 4 bases and the J segment 0 bases; nucleotides outside the gene matches: 11. The CDR3 has 19 residues. CDR1 KGHDR and CDR2 SFDVKD come from the germline V gene. Here the CDR3 DNA reads TGTGCCACCAGTGACCTCGGGACAGGGGGACCTACTAGCACAGATACGCAGTATTTT. Translation gives CATSDLGTGGPTSTDTQYF.

This clonotype has at least ten counts. The chain couples TRBV4-1 to TRBJ2-7, with TRBD1 matching over 10 bases. Trimming took 4 bases from V and 6 from J; bases not matched to a gene: 6. This CDR3 comprises 14 residues. Germline V gene lookup returns CDR1 MGHRA and CDR2 YSYEKL. The CDR3 coding sequence is TGCGCCAGCAGCCTGCGGGACAGGGGAGGCGAGCAGTACTTC. Its translation: CASSLRDRGGEQYF.

This clonotype has at least ten counts. This chain uses TRBV7-8 with TRBJ2-5, with unresolved D. This CDR3 has 14 residues. In germline, CDR1 is SGHVS, CDR2 FQNEAQ. V was clipped by 1 base and J by 1 base, with 7 bases between them. The CDR3 protein is CASSLGLAQETQYF. DNA for the CDR3: TGTGCCAGCAGCTTAGGTTTAGCCCAAGAGACCCAGTACTTC.

This clonotype was found many times. This sequence joins TRBV2 and TRBJ2-3, with 9 bases lining up with TRBD1. Germline values: CDR1 SNHLY, CDR2 FYNNEI. V lost 6 bases and J lost 6; bases outside the gene matches: 4. This CDR3 contains 13 residues. The CDR3 reads CASRADRGDTQYF. In DNA form, the CDR3 reads TGTGCCAGCAGGGCGGACAGGGGTGATACGCAGTATTTT.

This clonotype was picked up many times. The genes are TRBV18 and TRBJ2-1; 7 positions match TRBD1. The CDR3 has 16 residues. V was pared by 5 bases and J by 6 bases, with 13 bases of the junction left unmatched. CDR1 and CDR2 (germline): KGHSH, LQKENI. The CDR3 region is CASSIYRGLRGNEQFF. For the CDR3, the DNA is TGTGCCAGCTCAATTTACAGGGGTCTCCGGGGCAATGAGCAGTTCTTC.

This clonotype was picked up many times. The chain carries TRBV29-1 and TRBJ1-3, with TRBD1 matching 8 bases. Per germline, CDR1 SQVTM and CDR2 ANQGSEA. This CDR3 comprises 15 residues. With V trimmed by 5 bases and J by 0 bases, 6 bases remained unmatched. The CDR3 sequence is CSVRTGTNSGNTIYF. For the CDR3, the DNA is TGCAGCGTTCGGACAGGGACTAACTCTGGAAACACCATATATTTT.

The genes are TRBV1 and TRBJ2-1; TRBD1, the D gene given by the table, was not confirmed from the DNA. TRBV1 counts as a pseudogene. The CDR3 covers 18 residues. Here the CDR3 reads CTSSQDATGTPHYNEQFF. CDR3 DNA sequence: TGCACCAGCAGCCAAGATGCTACCGGGACACCACACTACAATGAGCAGTTCTTC.

This clonotype was found many times. The chain recombines TRBV4-3 with TRBJ2-7, with D possibly being TRBD2 (5 bases). V gave up 0 bases and J gave up 1 base, with 10 bases separating them. This CDR3 contains 15 residues. The germline V gene has CDR1 LGHNA and CDR2 YSLEER. The CDR3 spells CASSQDRGSSYEQYF. The CDR3 DNA reads TGCGCCAGCAGCCAAGATCGAGGGAGTTCCTACGAGCAGTACTTC.

This clonotype was counted between two and nine times. The chain couples TRBV5-6 to TRBJ1-6; 8 bases line up with TRBD1. Germline lookup yields CDR1 SGHDT and CDR2 YYEEEE. The CDR3 length is 16 residues. V gave up 2 bases and J gave up 0 bases; unmatched junction bases: 1. For the CDR3, the DNA is TGTGCCAGCAGCTTTACAGGGGGCTCCTATAATTCACCCCTCCACTTT. Amino acids: CASSFTGGSYNSPLHF.

In this sample, this clonotype turned up a few times. This chain connects TRBV5-1 to TRBJ2-1, with 7 nucleotides matching TRBD2. CDR3 length: 16 residues. Germline V gene lookup returns CDR1 SGHRS and CDR2 YFSETQ. V was pared by 0 bases and J by 1 base, with 4 bases of the junction left unmatched. As DNA, the CDR3 is TGCGCCAGCAGCTTGGCACTAGCGAGGTCCTACAATGAGCAGTTCTTC. It specifies CASSLALARSYNEQFF.